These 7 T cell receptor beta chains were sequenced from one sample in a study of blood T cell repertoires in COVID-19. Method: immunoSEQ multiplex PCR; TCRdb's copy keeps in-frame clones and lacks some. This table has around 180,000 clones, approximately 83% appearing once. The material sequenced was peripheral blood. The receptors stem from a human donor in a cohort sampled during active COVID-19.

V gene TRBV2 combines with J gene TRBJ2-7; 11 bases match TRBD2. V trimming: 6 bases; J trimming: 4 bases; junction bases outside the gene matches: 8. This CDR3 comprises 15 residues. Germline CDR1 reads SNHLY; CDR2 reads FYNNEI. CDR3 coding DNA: TGTGCCAGCAGCCCTCCGGGACTAGCGGATTACGAGCAGTACTTC. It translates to CASSPPGLADYEQYF.

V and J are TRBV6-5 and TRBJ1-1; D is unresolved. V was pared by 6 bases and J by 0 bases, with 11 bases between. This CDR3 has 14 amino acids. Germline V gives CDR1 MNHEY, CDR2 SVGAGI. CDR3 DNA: TGTGCCAGCAGCCTACAGAAATTGAACACTGAAGCTTTCTTT. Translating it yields CASSLQKLNTEAFF.

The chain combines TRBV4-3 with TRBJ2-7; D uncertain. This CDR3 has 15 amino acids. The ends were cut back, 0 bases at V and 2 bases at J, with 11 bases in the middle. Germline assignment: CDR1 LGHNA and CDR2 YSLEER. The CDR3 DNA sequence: TGCGCCAGCAGCCAAGATGCCAGCGCTACCTACGAGCAGTACTTC. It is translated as CASSQDASATYEQYF.

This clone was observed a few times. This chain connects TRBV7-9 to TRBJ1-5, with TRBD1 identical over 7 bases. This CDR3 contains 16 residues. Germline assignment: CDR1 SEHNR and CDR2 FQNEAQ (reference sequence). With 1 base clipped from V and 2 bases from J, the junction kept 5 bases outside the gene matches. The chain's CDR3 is CASSLGSGTGNQPQHF. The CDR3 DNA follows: TGTGCCAGCAGCTTAGGGTCCGGGACAGGCAATCAGCCCCAGCATTTT.

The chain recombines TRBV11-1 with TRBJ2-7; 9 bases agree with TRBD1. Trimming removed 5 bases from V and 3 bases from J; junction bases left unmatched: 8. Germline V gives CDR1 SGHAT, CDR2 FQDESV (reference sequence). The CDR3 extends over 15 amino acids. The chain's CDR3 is CASSGGQGLFYEQYF. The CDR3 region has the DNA TGTGCCAGCAGCGGGGGACAGGGCCTCTTCTACGAGCAGTACTTC.

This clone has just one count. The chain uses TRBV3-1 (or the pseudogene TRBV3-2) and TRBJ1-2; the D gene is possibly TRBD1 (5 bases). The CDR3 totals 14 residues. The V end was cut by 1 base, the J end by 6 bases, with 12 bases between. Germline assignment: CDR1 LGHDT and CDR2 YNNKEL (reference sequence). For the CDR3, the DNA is TGTGCCAGCAGCCAAGGGGAGGGGAGAGATGGCTACACCTTC. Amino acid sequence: CASSQGEGRDGYTF.

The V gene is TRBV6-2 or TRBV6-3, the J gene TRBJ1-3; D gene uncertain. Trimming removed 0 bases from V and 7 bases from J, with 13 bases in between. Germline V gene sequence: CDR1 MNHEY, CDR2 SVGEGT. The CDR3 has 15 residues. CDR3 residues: CASSYSRGSQNTIYF. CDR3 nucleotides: TGTGCCAGCAGTTACTCACGGGGAAGTCAGAACACCATATATTTT.